Following are 2 T cell receptor beta chains from one sample sequenced in a study of shared clonotypes between healthy human individuals. The naive CD8 fraction comprised CD45RO-negative cells positively selected for CCR7 and excluded terminally differentiated effector memory CD45RA+ cells. Produced via immunoSEQ multiplex PCR; TCRdb's table is partial and in-frame only. The table includes roughly 590,000 clones, just under 97% detected once. Input material: naive CD8+ T cells sorted from blood. The receptors originated from a woman in her twenties or thirties in good health.

The chain is built from TRBV28 and TRBJ1-5; no clear D gene. Trimming removed 3 bases at V and 4 bases at J, with 13 bases between. The CDR3 is made up of 15 amino acids. CDR1 and CDR2 (germline): MDHEN, SYDVKM. The CDR3 DNA reads TGTGCCAGCAGTTTTTTAGTGGCAGCGAATCAGCCCCAGCATTTT. Translating gives CASSFLVAANQPQHF. The full variable domain, rest sourced from reference TRBV28 and TRBJ1-5, is DVKVTQSSRYLVKRTGEKVFLECVQDMDHENMFWYRQDPGLGLRLIYFSYDVKMKEKGDIPEGYSVSREKKERFSLILESASTNQTSMYLCASSFLVAANQPQHFGDGTRLSIL.

This chain links TRBV5-6 with TRBJ2-2; 7 nucleotides line up with TRBD2. This CDR3 spans 13 amino acids. J gave up 6 bases and V 3 bases, and 2 bases lay outside the gene matches. Germline CDR1 is SGHDT and CDR2 is YYEEEE. CDR3 in amino acids: CASSSSGAGELFF. CDR3 DNA sequence: TGTGCCAGCAGCTCTAGCGGTGCCGGGGAGCTGTTTTTT.